This TCR beta chain was profiled in a study of control samples from healthy donors and cancer patients. Data came from immunoSEQ multiplex PCR; TCRdb stores just in-frame clones and leaves some out. The sample shows roughly 450,000 clones, approximately 92% of them seen only once. The sequence came from a man aged 35 to 55 with head and neck cancer. Sequenced material: PBMCs.

Here the CDR3 reads CASSFAPLIGGRGTEAFF. The CDR3 nucleotides read TGCGCCAGCAGCTTCGCACCCCTTATTGGGGGAAGAGGCACTGAAGCTTTCTTT. V and J are TRBV5-1 and TRBJ1-1, with a weak D call TRBD1 (5 bases). This CDR3 has 18 amino acids. Germline V gene data show CDR1 as SGHRS and CDR2 as YFSETQ. The V gene lost 2 bases and the J gene lost 4 bases, with 24 bases spanning the gap.